This TCR beta chain was found in a study of control samples from healthy donors and cancer patients. The protocol was immunoSEQ multiplex PCR, while the TCRdb copy is restricted to in-frame clones and leaves out a portion. Of around 180,000 clones listed, roughly 88% are singletons. The CDR3 is 12 amino acids. Trimming shortened V by 8 bases and J by 7 bases, and 12 bases separated the two germline ends. Sequencing input: blood. This TCR derives from a woman aged 25 to 39 in good health. This rearrangement joins TRBV12-3 or TRBV12-4 to TRBJ2-1; D remains unclear. As DNA, the CDR3 is TGTGCCAGCTCCCTCGGATCGAATGAGCAGTTCTTC. Amino acids: CASSLGSNEQFF.